This paragraph reports one T cell receptor (beta chain). The sample originates from a study of blood T cell repertoires in COVID-19. Study information: COVID-19 samples collected from the United States, Italy and Spain covered acute and convalescent phases.

The V gene lost 7 bases and the J gene lost 1 base, with 9 bases spanning the gap. The CDR3 has 13 residues. CDR1 is KGHDR and CDR2 is SFDVKD in the germline V gene. Original methodology: Estimates of nucleated cell counts were drawn from the amplification of reference gene primers. Measured with immunoSEQ multiplex PCR; TCRdb has only the in-frame clones, and not every one. That table furnishes V, J and clone size, whereas the DNA furnished D and trimming. This table has under 300,000 clones, roughly 88% appearing once. The chain uses TRBV24-1 and TRBJ1-2, with D unresolved. The specimen sequenced was peripheral blood. This receptor was taken from a woman aged 25-40 years with active or convalescent COVID-19. CDR3 residues: CATSHQDNYGYTF. Written as DNA, the CDR3 is TGTGCCACCAGCCATCAGGATAACTATGGCTACACCTTC.